These T cell receptor beta chains were read from a single sample in a study of blood T cell repertoires in COVID-19. Some clones are missing from TCRdb's copy, which holds only in-frame ones; the method was immunoSEQ multiplex PCR. Of about 290,000 clones in the sample, around nine tenths were seen once. Sequencing was carried out using PBMCs or T cells enriched from blood (not recorded which). The receptors were gathered from a woman between 40 and 50 years old who had recovered from COVID-19. The CDR3 runs from the conserved cysteine through the conserved F or W. Each record gives: V gene, clone size, D gene, J gene, CDR3 DNA, CDR3 protein. The D gene is left open where the match is weak. Some rows mark clone size as missing; the rest say once, few, many or name a class of expanded clone.

V: TRBV24-1; size: .; D: TRBD1; J: TRBJ2-5; DNA: TGTGCCACCAGTGATTCTCCCGGGACAGGGGGGTGGGAGACCCAGTACTTC; CDR3: CATSDSPGTGGWETQYF
V: TRBV30; size: .; D: TRBD1; J: TRBJ2-4; DNA: TGTGCCTGGAGTGAGGGCAGGGGGTTAGCCAAAAACATTCAGTACTTC; CDR3: CAWSEGRGLAKNIQYF
V: TRBV5-4; size: .; D: TRBD1; J: TRBJ1-2; DNA: TGTGCCAGCAGCTTGTTAACAGGGGGCAACTATGGCTACACCTTC; CDR3: CASSLLTGGNYGYTF
V: TRBV6-1; size: .; D: TRBD1; J: TRBJ2-7; DNA: TGTGCCAGCAGTGTTGGACAGGGGGCGAACCCCTACGAGCAGTACTTC; CDR3: CASSVGQGANPYEQYF
V: TRBV5-1; size: .; D: .; J: TRBJ2-5; DNA: TGCGCCAGCAGCTTTCTAACAGGTCTTCAAGAGACCCAGTACTTC; CDR3: CASSFLTGLQETQYF
V: TRBV6-2/TRBV6-3; size: .; D: .; J: TRBJ2-7; DNA: TGTGCCAGCAGTAGACCCGGGACTTTCTCCTACGAGCAGTACTTC; CDR3: CASSRPGTFSYEQYF
V: TRBV7-6; size: .; D: TRBD2; J: TRBJ2-5; DNA: TGTGCCAGCAGCTTATTAGGGGGACTAGCACGCGAGACCCAGTACTTC; CDR3: CASSLLGGLARETQYF
V: TRBV28; size: .; D: TRBD1; J: TRBJ1-2; DNA: TGTGCCAGCAGATCTCCGGGACAGGGGTTCCCTAACTATGGCTACACCTTC; CDR3: CASRSPGQGFPNYGYTF
V: TRBV7-9; size: .; D: TRBD1; J: TRBJ1-3; DNA: TGTGCCAGCAGCTTTGGACAGGGGGCACCCTCTGGAAACACCATATATTTT; CDR3: CASSFGQGAPSGNTIYF
V: TRBV19; size: .; D: .; J: TRBJ2-7; DNA: TGTGCCAGTGCCGGGACACCTCACTACGAGCAGTACTTC; CDR3: CASAGTPHYEQYF
V: TRBV4-1; size: .; D: TRBD1; J: TRBJ2-3; DNA: TGCGCCAGCAGCCAAGATGGCCTGAGGGTTCAGGGGGCAGATACGCAGTATTTT; CDR3: CASSQDGLRVQGADTQYF
V: TRBV7-2; size: .; D: TRBD2; J: TRBJ2-1; DNA: TGTGCCAGCAGGACCCCGGGACTAGCGGGGACCAATGAGCAGTTCTTC; CDR3: CASRTPGLAGTNEQFF
V: TRBV5-1; size: .; D: TRBD1; J: TRBJ2-2; DNA: TGCGCCAGCAGCACTATCAGACAGGGGCGCAACACCGGGGAGCTGTTTTTT; CDR3: CASSTIRQGRNTGELFF
V: TRBV30; size: .; D: .; J: TRBJ1-2; DNA: TGTGCCTGGAGTGGCCCCGGTGGTGGAGCGACGTACTATGGCTACACCTTC; CDR3: CAWSGPGGGATYYGYTF
V: TRBV11-2; size: .; D: .; J: TRBJ1-1; DNA: TGTGCCAGCAGCCCCCAGGGATCCTACACTGAAGCTTTCTTT; CDR3: CASSPQGSYTEAFF
V: TRBV5-6; size: .; D: TRBD2; J: TRBJ2-7; DNA: TGTGCCAGCAGCTTGACTAGCGGGACCCGGGAGCAGTACTTC; CDR3: CASSLTSGTREQYF
V: TRBV19; size: .; D: .; J: TRBJ1-1; DNA: TGTGCCAGTAGTATAGAACCGGGATCGTACACTGAAGCTTTCTTT; CDR3: CASSIEPGSYTEAFF
V: TRBV6-5; size: .; D: TRBD1; J: TRBJ1-2; DNA: TGTGCCAGCAGTTCACAGGGGCGCCTTTCTAACTATGGCTACACCTTC; CDR3: CASSSQGRLSNYGYTF
V: TRBV18; size: .; D: .; J: TRBJ1-2; DNA: TGTGCCAGCTCACCTCAGGGAGGAAGGGGCTACACCTTC; CDR3: CASSPQGGRGYTF
V: TRBV10-2; size: few; D: .; J: TRBJ2-3; DNA: TGCGCCAGCAGAAAAGGGGGAGTAACAGATACGCAGTATTTT; CDR3: CASRKGGVTDTQYF
V: TRBV9; size: .; D: .; J: TRBJ1-2; DNA: TGTGCCAGCACCACGGGATTGGGCTATGGCTACACCTTC; CDR3: CASTTGLGYGYTF
V: TRBV7-3; size: .; D: TRBD1; J: TRBJ2-2; DNA: TGTGCCAGCAGCTTAACGGGGACAGGGAACACCGGGGAGCTGTTTTTT; CDR3: CASSLTGTGNTGELFF
V: TRBV5-1; size: .; D: .; J: TRBJ1-3; DNA: TGCGCCAGCAGCTTGGGAGGGTCGAATGAAAACACCATATATTTT; CDR3: CASSLGGSNENTIYF
V: TRBV6-5; size: once; D: .; J: TRBJ1-5; DNA: TGTGCCAGCAGAACCCTTAAGGAGGCCAATCAGCCCCAGCATTTT; CDR3: CASRTLKEANQPQHF
V: TRBV2; size: .; D: TRBD1; J: TRBJ1-4; DNA: TGTGCCGCCCGACAGGGGCAGGGTGAAAAACTGTTTTTT; CDR3: CAARQGQGEKLFF